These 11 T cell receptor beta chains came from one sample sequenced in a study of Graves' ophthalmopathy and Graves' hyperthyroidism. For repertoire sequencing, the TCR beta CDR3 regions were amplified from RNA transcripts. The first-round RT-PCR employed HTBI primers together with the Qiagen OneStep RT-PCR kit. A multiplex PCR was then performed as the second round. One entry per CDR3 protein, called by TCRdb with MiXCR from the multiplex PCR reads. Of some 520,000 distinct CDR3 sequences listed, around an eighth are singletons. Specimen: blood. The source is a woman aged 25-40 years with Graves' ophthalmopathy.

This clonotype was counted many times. This chain's CDR3 is CASRENPGGLYGSQYF. In nucleotides, the CDR3 is TGTGCCAGCAGAGAAAATCCAGGGGGCCTATACGGGTCGCAGTATTTT. The rearrangement joins TRBV2 to TRBJ2-3; 8 nucleotides line up with TRBD1. The CDR3 contains 16 residues. From germline, CDR1 is SNHLY and CDR2 FYNNEI. V was clipped by 6 bases and J by 10 bases; unmatched bases: 18.

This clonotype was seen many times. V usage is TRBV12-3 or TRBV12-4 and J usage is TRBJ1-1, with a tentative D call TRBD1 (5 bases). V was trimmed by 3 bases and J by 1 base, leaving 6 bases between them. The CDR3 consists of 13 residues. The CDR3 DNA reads TGTGCCAGCAGTTTGGACAAGAACACTGAAGCTTTCTTT. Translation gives CASSLDKNTEAFF.

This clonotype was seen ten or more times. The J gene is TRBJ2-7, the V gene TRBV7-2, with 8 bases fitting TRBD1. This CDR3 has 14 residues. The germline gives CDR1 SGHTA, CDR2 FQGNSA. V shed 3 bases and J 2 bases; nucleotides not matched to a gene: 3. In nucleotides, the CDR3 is TGTGCCAGCAGCTTCAAGACAGGGGCCTACGAGCAGTACTTC. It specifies CASSFKTGAYEQYF.

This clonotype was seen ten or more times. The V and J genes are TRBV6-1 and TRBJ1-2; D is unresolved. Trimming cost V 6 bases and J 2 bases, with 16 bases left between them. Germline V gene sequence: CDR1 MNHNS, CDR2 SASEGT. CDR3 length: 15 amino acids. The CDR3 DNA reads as TGTGCCAGCAGCACCTCCAGTCCGGTAAACTATGGCTACACCTTC. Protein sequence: CASSTSSPVNYGYTF.

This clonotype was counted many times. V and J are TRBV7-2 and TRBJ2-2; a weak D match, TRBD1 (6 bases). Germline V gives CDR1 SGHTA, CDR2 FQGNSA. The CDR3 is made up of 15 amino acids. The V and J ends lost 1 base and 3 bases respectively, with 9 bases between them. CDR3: CASSLVTGHTGELFF. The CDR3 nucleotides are TGTGCCAGCAGCTTAGTAACAGGGCACACCGGGGAGCTGTTTTTT.

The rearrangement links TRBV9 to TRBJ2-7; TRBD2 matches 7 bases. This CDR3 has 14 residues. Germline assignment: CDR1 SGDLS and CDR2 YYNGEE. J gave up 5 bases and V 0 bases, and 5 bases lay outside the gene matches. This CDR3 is CASSVGDYGNEQYF. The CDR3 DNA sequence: TGTGCCAGCAGCGTAGGGGACTATGGAAACGAGCAGTACTTC.

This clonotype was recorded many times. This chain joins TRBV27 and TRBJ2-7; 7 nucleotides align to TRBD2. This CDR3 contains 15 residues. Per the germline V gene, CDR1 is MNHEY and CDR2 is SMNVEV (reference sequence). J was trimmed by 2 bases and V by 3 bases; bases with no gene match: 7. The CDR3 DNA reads TGTGCCAGCAGTTTCTGGTCGGGAGGAGCCTACGAGCAGTACTTC. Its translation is CASSFWSGGAYEQYF.

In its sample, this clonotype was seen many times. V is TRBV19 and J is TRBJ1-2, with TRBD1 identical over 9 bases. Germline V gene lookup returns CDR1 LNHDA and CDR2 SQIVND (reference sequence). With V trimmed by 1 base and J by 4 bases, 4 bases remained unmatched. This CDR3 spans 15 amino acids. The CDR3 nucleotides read TGTGCCAGTAGTATAGCGGGACAGGGCGGCTATGGCTACACCTTC. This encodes CASSIAGQGGYGYTF. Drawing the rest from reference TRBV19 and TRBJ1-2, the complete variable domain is DGGITQSPKYLFRKEGQNVTLSCEQNLNHDAMYWYRQDPGQGLRLIYYSQIVNDFQKGDIAEGYSVSREKKESFPLTVTSAQKNPTAFYLCASSIAGQGGYGYTFGSGTRLTVV.

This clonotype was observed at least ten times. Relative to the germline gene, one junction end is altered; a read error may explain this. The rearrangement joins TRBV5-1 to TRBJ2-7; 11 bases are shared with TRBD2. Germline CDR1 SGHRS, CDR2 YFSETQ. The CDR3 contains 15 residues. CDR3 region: CASSLGTSGTYEQYF. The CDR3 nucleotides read TGTGCCAGCAGTCTGGGGACTAGCGGTACCTACGAGCAGTACTTC.

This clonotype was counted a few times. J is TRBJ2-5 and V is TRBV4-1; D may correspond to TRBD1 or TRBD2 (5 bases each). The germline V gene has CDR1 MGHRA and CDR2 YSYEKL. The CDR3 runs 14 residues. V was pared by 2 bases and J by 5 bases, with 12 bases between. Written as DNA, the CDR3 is TGCGCCAGCAGCCAAAGGAACTGGGGGGAGACCCAGTACTTC. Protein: CASSQRNWGETQYF.

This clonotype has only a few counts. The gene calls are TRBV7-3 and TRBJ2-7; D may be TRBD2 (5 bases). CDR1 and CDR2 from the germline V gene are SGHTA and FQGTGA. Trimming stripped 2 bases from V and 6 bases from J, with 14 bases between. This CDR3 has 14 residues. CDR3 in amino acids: CASSLLEAPGEQYF. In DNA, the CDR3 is TGTGCCAGCAGCTTATTGGAGGCACCGGGCGAGCAGTACTTC.